These 8 T cell receptor beta chains originate from one sample sequenced in a study of cytomegalovirus exposure and HLA in healthy donors. The study ran its PCR with 60 Vbeta and 13 Jbeta primers. Sequenced by immunoSEQ multiplex PCR; TCRdb stores in-frame clones only, minus some. The sample has roughly 280,000 clones, just over 70% seen once; the top ten hold roughly 2.4%. Material for sequencing was PBMCs. Receptors were obtained from a female donor in good health and CMV-seronegative.

In its sample, this clone was seen once. The V and J genes are TRBV11-3 and TRBJ2-7; tentative D call: TRBD1 (6 bases). V lost 3 bases and J lost 2, with 11 bases in between. Germline CDR1 and CDR2: SGHNT and YENEEA. The length of the CDR3 is 14 residues. CDR3 nucleotide sequence: TGTGCCAGCAGCTTGATGGGGGCCCCCTACGAGCAGTACTTC. It is translated as CASSLMGAPYEQYF. The entire variable domain, with the rest obtained from reference TRBV11-3 and TRBJ2-7, is as follows: EAGVVQSPRYKIIEKKQPVAFWCNPISGHNTLYWYLQNLGQGPELLIRYENEEAVDDSQLPKDRFSAERLKGVDSTLKIQPAELGDSAVYLCASSLMGAPYEQYFGPGTRLTVT.

The chain couples TRBV6-1 to TRBJ2-7, with 10 bases aligning to TRBD2. Per germline, CDR1 MNHNS and CDR2 SASEGT. With V trimmed by 6 bases and J by 3 bases, 8 bases remained unmatched. The CDR3 totals 15 residues. Here the CDR3 DNA reads TGTGCCAGCAGGGAGGGACTAGCGTGGAACTACGAGCAGTACTTC. Its protein is CASREGLAWNYEQYF.

CDR3 DNA sequence: TGTGCCAGCAGCGTAGACAGGGGTCCCCATAGTCCCTACGAGCAGTACTTC. Amino acid sequence: CASSVDRGPHSPYEQYF. The rearrangement joins TRBV13 to TRBJ2-7; 8 nucleotides agree with TRBD1. V gave up 5 bases and J gave up 2 bases; unmatched junction bases: 14. This CDR3 contains 17 residues. Germline CDR1 and CDR2: PRHDT and FYEKMQ (reference sequence).

The V gene is TRBV5-1, the J gene TRBJ1-1; no firm D call. V was clipped by 7 bases and J by 1 base, with 8 bases between them. The germline gives CDR1 SGHRS, CDR2 YFSETQ. The CDR3 spans 12 residues. The CDR3 sequence: CASSVGNTEAFF. CDR3 nucleotides: TGCGCCAGCTCCGTCGGGAACACTGAAGCTTTCTTT.

This clone was found a few times. This chain joins TRBV4-2 and TRBJ1-5; D is perhaps TRBD1 (5 bases). The V and J ends lost 2 bases and 2 bases respectively, with 19 bases between them. The CDR3 extends over 18 amino acids. Germline V lookup: CDR1 LGHNA, CDR2 YNFKEQ. CDR3 bases: TGTGCCAGCAGCCAATCGGTAGCGGGCAGGGAGGGCAATCAGCCCCAGCATTTT. It encodes CASSQSVAGREGNQPQHF.

V usage is TRBV11-3 and J usage is TRBJ2-5, with a weak D call TRBD2 (7 bases). Trimming pared 5 bases from V and 1 base from J, leaving 8 bases between. CDR1 is SGHNT, CDR2 YENEEA, per germline. The CDR3 has 13 residues. This chain's CDR3 is CASSRGGQETQYF. The CDR3 nucleotides read TGTGCCAGCAGCAGGGGGGGCCAAGAGACCCAGTACTTC.

About this clone itself: The junction departs from germline at one end; a sequencing error may be responsible. Within the sample, other DNA sequences also encode this same CDR3. The genes are TRBV6-1 and TRBJ1-5, with 8 bases identical to TRBD1. In germline, CDR1 is MNHNS, CDR2 SASEGT. The CDR3 runs to 14 residues. The CDR3 reads CASTEWTGHQPQHF. For the CDR3, the DNA is TGCGCCAGCACCGAATGGACAGGGCACCAGCCCCAGCATTTT.

The chain employs TRBV9 and TRBJ1-4, with a possible D match to TRBD1 (6 bases). Germline lookup yields CDR1 SGDLS and CDR2 YYNGEE. The CDR3 has 14 amino acids. V shed 0 bases and J shed 8 bases, with 11 bases lying between them. The DNA for the CDR3 is TGTGCCAGCAGCGTAGGGGGGCGAGAGGAAAAACTGTTTTTT. This encodes CASSVGGREEKLFF.